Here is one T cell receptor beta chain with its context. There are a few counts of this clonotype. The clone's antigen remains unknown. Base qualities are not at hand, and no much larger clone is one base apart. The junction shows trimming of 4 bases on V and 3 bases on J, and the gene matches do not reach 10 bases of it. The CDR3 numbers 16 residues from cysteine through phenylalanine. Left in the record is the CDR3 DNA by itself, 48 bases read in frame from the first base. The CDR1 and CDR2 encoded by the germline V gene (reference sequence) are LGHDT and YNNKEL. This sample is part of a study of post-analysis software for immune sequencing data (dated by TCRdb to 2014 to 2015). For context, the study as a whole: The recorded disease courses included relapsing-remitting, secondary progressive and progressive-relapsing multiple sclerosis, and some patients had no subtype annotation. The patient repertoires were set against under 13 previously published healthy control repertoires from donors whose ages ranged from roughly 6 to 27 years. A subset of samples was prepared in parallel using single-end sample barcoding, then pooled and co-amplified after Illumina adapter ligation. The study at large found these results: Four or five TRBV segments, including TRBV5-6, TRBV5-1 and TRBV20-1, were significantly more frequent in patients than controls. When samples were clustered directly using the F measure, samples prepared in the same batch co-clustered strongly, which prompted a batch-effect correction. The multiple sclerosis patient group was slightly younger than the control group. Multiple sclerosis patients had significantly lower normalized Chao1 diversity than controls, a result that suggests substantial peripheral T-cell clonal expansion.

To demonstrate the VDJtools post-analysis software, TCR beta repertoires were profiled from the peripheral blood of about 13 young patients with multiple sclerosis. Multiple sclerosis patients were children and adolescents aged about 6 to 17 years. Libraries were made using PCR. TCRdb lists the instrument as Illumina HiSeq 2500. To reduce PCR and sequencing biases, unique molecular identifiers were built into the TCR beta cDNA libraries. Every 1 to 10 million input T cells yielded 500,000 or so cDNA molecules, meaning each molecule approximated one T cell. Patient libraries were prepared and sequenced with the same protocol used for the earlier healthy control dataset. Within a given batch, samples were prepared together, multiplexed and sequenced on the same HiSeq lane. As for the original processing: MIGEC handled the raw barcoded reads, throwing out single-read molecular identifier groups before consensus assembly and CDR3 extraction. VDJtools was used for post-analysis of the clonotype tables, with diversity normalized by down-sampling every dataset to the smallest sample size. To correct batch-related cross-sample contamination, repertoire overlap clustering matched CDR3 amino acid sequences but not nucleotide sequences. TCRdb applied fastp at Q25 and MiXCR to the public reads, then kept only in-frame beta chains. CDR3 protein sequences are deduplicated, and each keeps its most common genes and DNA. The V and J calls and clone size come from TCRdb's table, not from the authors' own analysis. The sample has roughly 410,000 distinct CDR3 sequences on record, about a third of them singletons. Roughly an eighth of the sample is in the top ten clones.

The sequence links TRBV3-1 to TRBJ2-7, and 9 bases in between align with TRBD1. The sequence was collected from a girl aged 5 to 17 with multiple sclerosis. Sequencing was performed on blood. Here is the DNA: TGTGCCAGCAGCCCCACTTTGGACAGGGGAAACTACGAGCAGTACTTC. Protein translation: CASSPTLDRGNYEQYF.